The subject of this entry is one T cell receptor (beta chain). The data derive from a study of B cell selection in AIRE deficiency. Conventional CD4 T cells were sorted as CD4+CD127+ cells. Some clones are missing from TCRdb's copy, which holds only in-frame ones; the method was immunoSEQ multiplex PCR. This table has some 23,000 clones, roughly 98% appearing once. The CDR3 runs 15 residues. The V end lost 1 base, the J end lost 0 bases, and 8 bases lay between the germline ends. Germline CDR1 SGHRS, CDR2 YFSETQ. The TCR was taken from a human donor with AIRE deficiency. The source material was conventional CD4+ T cells sorted from PBMCs. The chain employs TRBV5-1 and TRBJ1-3; D gene unclear. Here the CDR3 reads CASSLKVGSGNTIYF. The DNA of the CDR3 is TGCGCCAGCAGCTTGAAGGTCGGCTCTGGAAACACCATATATTTT.